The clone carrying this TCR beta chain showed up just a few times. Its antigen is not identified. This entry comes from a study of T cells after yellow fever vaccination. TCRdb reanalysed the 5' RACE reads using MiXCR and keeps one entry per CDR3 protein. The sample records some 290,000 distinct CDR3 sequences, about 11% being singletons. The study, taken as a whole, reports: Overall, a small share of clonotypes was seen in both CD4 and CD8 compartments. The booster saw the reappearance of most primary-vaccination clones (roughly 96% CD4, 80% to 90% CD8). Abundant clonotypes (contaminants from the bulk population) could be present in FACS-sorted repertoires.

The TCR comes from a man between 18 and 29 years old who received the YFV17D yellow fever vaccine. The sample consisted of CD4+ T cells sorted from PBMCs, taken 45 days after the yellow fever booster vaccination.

CDR3 region: CASSQRGSYEQYF. The CDR3 coding sequence is TGTGCCAGCAGCCAACGGGGTTCCTACGAGCAGTACTTC. The rearrangement uses TRBV3-1 and TRBJ2-7; D is possibly TRBD2 (5 bases). The V and J ends lost 2 bases and 1 base respectively, with 6 bases between them. The CDR3 loop spans 13 amino acids. Germline V lookup: CDR1 LGHDT, CDR2 YNNKEL (reference sequence).